This T cell receptor (beta chain) was retrieved from a study of T cell responses to AZD1222 COVID-19 vaccine. Study-wide findings and caveats: Sampling that yielded the repertoires occurred only after the peak T cell response. Vaccine-related CD4 TCRs covered spike, predominating at 160-218 and 743-854. Two AZD1222 administrations were followed by greater Spike-specific TCR breadth and depth. Donors, mostly white British, included more females; clonal diversity was possibly underestimated.

CDR3 length equals 14 residues. The germline gives CDR1 SGHAT, CDR2 FQNNGV. V gave up 1 base and J gave up 0 bases, with 4 bases separating them. Assay: immunoSEQ multiplex PCR; the TCRdb copy retains only in-frame clones and omits some. Counted here are tens of thousands of clones, approximately 90% occurring once; the ten biggest clones make up about 23%. As concerns this clone: Its antigen is undetermined.

V and J are TRBV11-2 and TRBJ1-3; D remains unclear. The sample in question was peripheral blood, obtained on day 0 of AZD1222 vaccination. This TCR came from an adult in good health. The chain's CDR3 is CASSLALSGNTIYF. As DNA, the CDR3 is TGTGCCAGCAGCTTAGCTCTCTCTGGAAACACCATATATTTT.